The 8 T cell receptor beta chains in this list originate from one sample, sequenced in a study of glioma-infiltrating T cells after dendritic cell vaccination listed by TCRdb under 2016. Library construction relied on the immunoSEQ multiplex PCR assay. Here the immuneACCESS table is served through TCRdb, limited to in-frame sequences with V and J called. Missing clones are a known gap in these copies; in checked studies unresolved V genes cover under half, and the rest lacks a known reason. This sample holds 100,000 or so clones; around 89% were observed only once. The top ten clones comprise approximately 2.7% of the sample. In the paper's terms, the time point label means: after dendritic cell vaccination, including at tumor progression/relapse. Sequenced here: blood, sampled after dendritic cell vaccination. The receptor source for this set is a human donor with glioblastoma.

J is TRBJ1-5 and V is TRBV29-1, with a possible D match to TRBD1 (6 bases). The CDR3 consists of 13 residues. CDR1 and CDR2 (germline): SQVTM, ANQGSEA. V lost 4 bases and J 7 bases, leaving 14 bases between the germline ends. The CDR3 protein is CSVVGHDGQPQHF. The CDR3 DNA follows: TGCAGCGTTGTGGGACATGACGGGCAGCCCCAGCATTTT. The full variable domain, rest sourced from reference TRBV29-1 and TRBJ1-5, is SAVISQKPSRDICQRGTSLTIQCQVDSQVTMMFWYRQQPGQSLTLIATANQGSEATYESGFVIDKFPISRPNLTFSTLTVSNMSPEDSSIYLCSVVGHDGQPQHFGDGTRLSIL.

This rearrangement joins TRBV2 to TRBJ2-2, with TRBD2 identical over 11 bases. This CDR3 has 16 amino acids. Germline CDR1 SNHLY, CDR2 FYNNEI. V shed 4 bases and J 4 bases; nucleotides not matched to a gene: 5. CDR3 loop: CASSGGLAGITGELFF. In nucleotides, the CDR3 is TGTGCCAGCAGTGGCGGACTAGCGGGTATCACCGGGGAGCTGTTTTTT.

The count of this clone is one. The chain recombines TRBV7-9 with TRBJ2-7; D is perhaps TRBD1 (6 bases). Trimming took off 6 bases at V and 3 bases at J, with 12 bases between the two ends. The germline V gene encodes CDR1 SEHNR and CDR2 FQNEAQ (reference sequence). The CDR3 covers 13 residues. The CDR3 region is CASSWDTVYEQYF. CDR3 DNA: TGTGCCAGCAGTTGGGACACGGTCTACGAGCAGTACTTC.

CDR3 nucleotide sequence: TGTGCCAGCAGTTCCGGGAGGGTCAATGAGCAGTTCTTC. This gives the protein CASSSGRVNEQFF. The chain uses TRBV6-6 and TRBJ2-1, with 8 bases aligning to TRBD2. Trimming took 4 bases from V and 6 from J; bases not matched to a gene: 2. Germline CDR1 is MNHNY and CDR2 is SVGAGI (reference sequence). This CDR3 contains 13 residues.

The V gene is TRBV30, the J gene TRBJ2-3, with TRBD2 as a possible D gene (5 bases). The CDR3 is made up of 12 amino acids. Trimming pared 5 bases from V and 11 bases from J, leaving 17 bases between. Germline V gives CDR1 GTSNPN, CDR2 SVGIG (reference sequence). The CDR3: CAWAPSLAGQYF. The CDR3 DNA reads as TGTGCCTGGGCTCCGTCCCTCGCGGGGCAGTATTTT.

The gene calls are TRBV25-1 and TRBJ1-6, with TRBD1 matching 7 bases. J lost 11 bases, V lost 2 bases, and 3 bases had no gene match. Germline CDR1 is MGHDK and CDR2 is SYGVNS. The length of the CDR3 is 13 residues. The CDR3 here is CASSEKGAAPLHF. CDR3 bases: TGTGCCAGCAGTGAAAAGGGGGCGGCACCCCTCCACTTT.

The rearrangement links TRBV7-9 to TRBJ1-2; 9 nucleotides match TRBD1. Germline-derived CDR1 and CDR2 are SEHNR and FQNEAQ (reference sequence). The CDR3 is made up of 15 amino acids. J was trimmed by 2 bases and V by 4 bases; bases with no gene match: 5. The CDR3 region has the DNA TGTGCCAGCAGCTATACCGGGACAGGGAACTATGGCTACACCTTC. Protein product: CASSYTGTGNYGYTF.

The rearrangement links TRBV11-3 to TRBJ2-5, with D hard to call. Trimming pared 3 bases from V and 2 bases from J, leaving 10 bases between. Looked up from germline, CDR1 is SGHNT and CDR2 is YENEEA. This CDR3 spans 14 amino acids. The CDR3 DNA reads TGTGCCAGCAGCTTTCCGGGTCTACAAGAGACCCAGTACTTC. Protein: CASSFPGLQETQYF.